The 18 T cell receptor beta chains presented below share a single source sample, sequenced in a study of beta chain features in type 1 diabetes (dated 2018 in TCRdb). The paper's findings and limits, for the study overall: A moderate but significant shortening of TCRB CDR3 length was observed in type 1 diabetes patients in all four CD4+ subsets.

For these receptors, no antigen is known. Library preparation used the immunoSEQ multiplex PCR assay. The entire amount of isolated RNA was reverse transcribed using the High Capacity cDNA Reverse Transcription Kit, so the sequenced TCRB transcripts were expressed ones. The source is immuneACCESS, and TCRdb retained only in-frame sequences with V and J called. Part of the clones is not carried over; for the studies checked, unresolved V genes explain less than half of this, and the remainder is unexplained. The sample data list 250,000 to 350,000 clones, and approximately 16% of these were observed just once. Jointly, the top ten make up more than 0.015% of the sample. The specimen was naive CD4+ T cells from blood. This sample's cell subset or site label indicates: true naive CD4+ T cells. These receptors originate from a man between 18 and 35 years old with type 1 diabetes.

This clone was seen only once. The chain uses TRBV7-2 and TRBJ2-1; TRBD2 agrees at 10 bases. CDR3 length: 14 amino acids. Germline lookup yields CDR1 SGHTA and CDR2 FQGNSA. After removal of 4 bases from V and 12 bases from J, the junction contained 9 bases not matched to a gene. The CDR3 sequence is CASSWGTSALGQFF. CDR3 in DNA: TGTGCCAGCAGCTGGGGGACTAGCGCGTTGGGGCAGTTCTTC.

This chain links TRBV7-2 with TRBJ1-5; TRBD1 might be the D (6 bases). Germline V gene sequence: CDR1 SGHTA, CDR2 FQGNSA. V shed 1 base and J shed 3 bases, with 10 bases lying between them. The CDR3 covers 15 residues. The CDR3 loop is CASSLVGGLNQPQHF. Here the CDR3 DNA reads TGTGCCAGCAGCTTAGTGGGGGGGCTCAATCAGCCCCAGCATTTT. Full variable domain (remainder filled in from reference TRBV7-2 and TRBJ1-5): GAGVSQSPSNKVTEKGKDVELRCDPISGHTALYWYRQSLGQGLEFLIYFQGNSAPDKSGLPSDRFSAERTGGSVSTLTIQRTQQEDSAVYLCASSLVGGLNQPQHFGDGTRLSIL.

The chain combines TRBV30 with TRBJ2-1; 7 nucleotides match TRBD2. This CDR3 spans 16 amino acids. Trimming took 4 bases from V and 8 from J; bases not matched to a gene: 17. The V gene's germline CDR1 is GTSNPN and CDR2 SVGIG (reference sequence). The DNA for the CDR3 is TGTGCCTGGAAAGTTAAACATGGGGGAGGGTTCGATGAGCAGTTCTTC. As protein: CAWKVKHGGGFDEQFF.

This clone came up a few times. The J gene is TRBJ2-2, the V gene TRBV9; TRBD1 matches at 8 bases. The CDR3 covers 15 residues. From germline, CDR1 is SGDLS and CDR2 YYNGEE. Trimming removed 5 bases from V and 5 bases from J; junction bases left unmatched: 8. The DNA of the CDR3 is TGTGCCAGCAGGGGAGACAGGGGTTTAACCGGGGAGCTGTTTTTT. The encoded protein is CASRGDRGLTGELFF.

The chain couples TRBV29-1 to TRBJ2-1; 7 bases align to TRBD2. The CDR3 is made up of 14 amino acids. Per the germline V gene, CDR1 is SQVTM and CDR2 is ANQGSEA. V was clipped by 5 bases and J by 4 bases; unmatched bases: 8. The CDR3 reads CSVFRTRAYNEQFF. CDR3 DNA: TGCAGCGTTTTCCGGACTAGGGCGTACAATGAGCAGTTCTTC.

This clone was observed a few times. The chain's CDR3 is CASSSGGNQPQHF. The CDR3 region has the DNA TGCGCCAGCAGCTCAGGGGGCAATCAGCCCCAGCATTTT. V and J are TRBV5-1 and TRBJ1-5; tentatively, D is TRBD1 (6 bases). CDR1 SGHRS and CDR2 YFSETQ come from the germline V gene. This CDR3 is built from 13 residues. Trimming shortened V by 3 bases and J by 2 bases, and 6 bases separated the two germline ends.

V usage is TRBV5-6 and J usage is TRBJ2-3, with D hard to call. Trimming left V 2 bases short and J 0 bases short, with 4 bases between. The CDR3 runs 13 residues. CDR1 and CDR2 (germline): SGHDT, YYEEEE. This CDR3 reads CASSLTSTDTQYF. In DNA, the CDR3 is TGTGCCAGCAGCTTAACTAGCACAGATACGCAGTATTTT.

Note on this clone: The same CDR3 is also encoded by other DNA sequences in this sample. The CDR3 DNA sequence: TGTGCCTGGAGGGGACTAGCGGGGAATGAGCAGTTCTTC. This gives the protein CAWRGLAGNEQFF. The chain employs TRBV30 and TRBJ2-1; 13 bases map to TRBD2. Germline CDR1 GTSNPN, CDR2 SVGIG (reference sequence). V gave up 3 bases and J gave up 7 bases; unmatched junction bases: 0. The CDR3 consists of 13 residues.

CDR3 nucleotide sequence: TGTGCCAGCTCGGGGGGACAGGGGTACGAGCAGTACTTC. Its protein is CASSGGQGYEQYF. The V and J genes are TRBV18 and TRBJ2-7; 10 nucleotides align to TRBD1. The CDR3 is made up of 13 amino acids. CDR1 and CDR2 (germline): KGHSH, LQKENI. V gave up 6 bases and J gave up 4 bases; unmatched junction bases: 3.

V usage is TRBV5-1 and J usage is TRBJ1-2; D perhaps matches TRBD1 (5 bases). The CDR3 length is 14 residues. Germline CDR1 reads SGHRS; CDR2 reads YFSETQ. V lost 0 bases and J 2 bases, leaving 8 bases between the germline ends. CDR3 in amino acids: CASSLGDRNYGYTF. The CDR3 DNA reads TGCGCCAGCAGCTTGGGAGACAGAAACTATGGCTACACCTTC.

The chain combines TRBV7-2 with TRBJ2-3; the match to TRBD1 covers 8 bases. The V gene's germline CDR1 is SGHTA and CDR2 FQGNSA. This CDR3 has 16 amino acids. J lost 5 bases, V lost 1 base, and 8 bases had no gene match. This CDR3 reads CASSLGPDREVDTQYF. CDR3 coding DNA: TGTGCCAGCAGCTTAGGTCCGGACAGGGAGGTAGATACGCAGTATTTT. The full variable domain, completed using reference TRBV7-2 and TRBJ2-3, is GAGVSQSPSNKVTEKGKDVELRCDPISGHTALYWYRQSLGQGLEFLIYFQGNSAPDKSGLPSDRFSAERTGGSVSTLTIQRTQQEDSAVYLCASSLGPDREVDTQYFGPGTRLTVL.

This chain's CDR3 is CAWRPGLTNYGYTF. The CDR3 DNA sequence: TGTGCCTGGCGCCCAGGGTTAACTAACTATGGCTACACCTTC. This chain joins TRBV30 and TRBJ1-2; possible D gene TRBD1, 5 bases. The CDR3 runs 14 residues. V lost 5 bases to trimming and J lost 0 bases, with 13 bases between them. Germline loops: CDR1 GTSNPN, CDR2 SVGIG (reference sequence).

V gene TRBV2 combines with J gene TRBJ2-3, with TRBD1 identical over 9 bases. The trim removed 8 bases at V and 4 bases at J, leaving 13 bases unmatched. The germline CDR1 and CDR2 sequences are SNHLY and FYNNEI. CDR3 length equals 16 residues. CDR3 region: CASRHSGQGLPDTQYF. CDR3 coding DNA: TGTGCCAGCCGCCACTCGGGACAGGGTCTTCCAGATACGCAGTATTTT.

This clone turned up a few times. This chain's CDR3 is CASSVGGGSPQHF. CDR3 coding DNA: TGTGCCAGCAGCGTAGGAGGGGGTTCGCCCCAGCATTTT. The chain combines TRBV9 with TRBJ1-5; D might be TRBD1 (6 bases). Germline CDR1 and CDR2: SGDLS and YYNGEE. Trimming removed 0 bases at V and 9 bases at J, with 10 bases between. The CDR3 is 13 residues long.

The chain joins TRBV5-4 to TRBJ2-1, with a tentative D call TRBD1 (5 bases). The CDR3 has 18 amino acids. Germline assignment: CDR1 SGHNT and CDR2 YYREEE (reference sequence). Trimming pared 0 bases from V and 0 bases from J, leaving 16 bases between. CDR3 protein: CASSLVSARQSSYNEQFF. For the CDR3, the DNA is TGTGCCAGCAGCTTGGTCTCAGCCCGACAGAGCTCCTACAATGAGCAGTTCTTC.

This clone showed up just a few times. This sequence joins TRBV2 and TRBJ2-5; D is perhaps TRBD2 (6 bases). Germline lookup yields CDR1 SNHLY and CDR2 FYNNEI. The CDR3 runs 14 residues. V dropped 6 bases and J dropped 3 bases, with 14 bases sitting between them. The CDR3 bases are TGTGCCAGCAGGACGTTTTGGGGGGAAGAGACCCAGTACTTC. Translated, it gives CASRTFWGEETQYF.

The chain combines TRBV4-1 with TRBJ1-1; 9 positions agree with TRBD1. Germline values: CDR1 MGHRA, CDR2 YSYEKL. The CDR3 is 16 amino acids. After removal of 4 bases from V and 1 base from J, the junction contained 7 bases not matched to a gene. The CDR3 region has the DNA TGCGCCAGCAGCCCGATACAGGGGGCAACGAACACTGAAGCTTTCTTT. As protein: CASSPIQGATNTEAFF.

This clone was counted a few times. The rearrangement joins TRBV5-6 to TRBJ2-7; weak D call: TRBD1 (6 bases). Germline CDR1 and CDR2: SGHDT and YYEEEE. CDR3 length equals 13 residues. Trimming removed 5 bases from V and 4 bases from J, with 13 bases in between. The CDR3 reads CASSLTGQYEQYF. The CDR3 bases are TGTGCCAGCAGTCTAACTGGACAGTACGAGCAGTACTTC. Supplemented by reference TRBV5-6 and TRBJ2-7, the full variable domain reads DAGVTQSPTHLIKTRGQQVTLRCSPKSGHDTVSWYQQALGQGPQFIFQYYEEEERQRGNFPDRFSGHQFPNYSSELNVNALLLGDSALYLCASSLTGQYEQYFGPGTRLTVT.